Each of the 19 T cell receptor beta chains below was sequenced from the same sample in a study of cytomegalovirus exposure and HLA in healthy donors. The PCR used 60 Vbeta and 13 Jbeta primers. The method was immunoSEQ multiplex PCR; TCRdb's version includes in-frame clones alone and lacks a portion of them. The sample has some 75,000 clones. The source material was PBMCs. These receptors all stem from a man aged 35 to 55 in good health and CMV-seronegative.

This chain uses TRBV20-1 with TRBJ2-5; maybe TRBD2 (5 bases). CDR3 size: 11 residues. Germline CDR1 reads DFQATT; CDR2 reads SNEGSKA (reference sequence). CDR3 nucleotide sequence: TGCGCATCTGCGCGGAGGGAGACCCAGTACTTC. This translates into CASARRETQYF.

This chain uses TRBV19 with TRBJ1-2, with a weak D call TRBD1 (5 bases). V lost 6 bases and J lost 6, with 14 bases in between. The length of the CDR3 is 13 residues. Germline CDR1 LNHDA, CDR2 SQIVND (reference sequence). The CDR3 nucleotides read TGTGCCAGTAGCTCGAGTGGGACTCATGGCTACACCTTC. Translation gives CASSSSGTHGYTF.

V is TRBV7-9 and J is TRBJ2-2; D not resolved. V was pared by 5 bases and J by 1 base, with 11 bases between. The CDR3 length is 15 residues. Germline V lookup: CDR1 SEHNR, CDR2 FQNEAQ (reference sequence). The DNA for the CDR3 is TGTGCCAGCAGCCTCCGATCAGGGAACACCGGGGAGCTGTTTTTT. Its protein product is CASSLRSGNTGELFF.

J is TRBJ2-5 and V is TRBV7-2, with 10 bases matching TRBD2. The CDR3 consists of 15 residues. Germline lookup yields CDR1 SGHTA and CDR2 FQGNSA. The V gene end was trimmed by 5 bases and the J gene end by 5 bases; junction bases not matched to a gene: 8. This chain's CDR3 is CASSALAGVYETQYF. As DNA, the CDR3 is TGTGCCAGCAGCGCCCTAGCGGGAGTGTATGAGACCCAGTACTTC.

The genes are TRBV29-1 and TRBJ2-7, with 10 bases fitting TRBD1. This CDR3 is built from 14 residues. Trimming took 2 bases from V and 5 from J; bases not matched to a gene: 6. Germline CDR1 is SQVTM and CDR2 is ANQGSEA. CDR3 bases: TGCAGCGTTGAACCGGGACAGGGGCACAACGAGCAGTACTTC. It encodes CSVEPGQGHNEQYF.

This chain uses TRBV5-5 with TRBJ1-1; no reliable D call. V was trimmed by 0 bases and J by 1 base, leaving 13 bases between them. The CDR3 has 16 amino acids. The germline gives CDR1 SGHKS, CDR2 YYEKEE (reference sequence). The CDR3 is CASSLAGIGPNTEAFF. The CDR3 DNA is TGTGCCAGCAGCTTGGCCGGGATAGGACCGAACACTGAAGCTTTCTTT.

The CDR3 loop reads CSAAPGVLGPQHF. For the CDR3, the DNA is TGCAGCGCCGCCCCGGGGGTGTTGGGGCCCCAGCATTTT. The V call is TRBV29-1, the J call TRBJ1-5; D may be TRBD1 (5 bases). Germline-derived CDR1 and CDR2 are SQVTM and ANQGSEA. V was trimmed by 7 bases and J by 9 bases, leaving 19 bases between them. This CDR3 spans 13 amino acids.

The rearrangement uses TRBV10-3 and TRBJ2-5; 11 nucleotides align to TRBD1. Matching the DNA end better, TRBJ2-7 makes the J call doubtful. The germline V gene encodes CDR1 ENHRY and CDR2 SYGVKD. The CDR3 length is 14 residues. This chain's CDR3 is CAISPGQGGYEQYF. The CDR3 DNA reads as TGTGCCATCAGCCCGGGACAGGGGGGCTACGAGCAGTACTTC.

The genes are TRBV4-3 and TRBJ1-4; maybe TRBD1 (5 bases). CDR3 length: 16 residues. CDR1 and CDR2 from the germline V gene are LGHNA and YSLEER. V was cut by 1 base and J by 0 bases, with 9 bases left in between. The CDR3 protein is CASSQVWGATNEKLFF. The CDR3 nucleotides are TGCGCCAGCAGCCAAGTTTGGGGGGCAACTAATGAAAAACTGTTTTTT.

The V and J genes are TRBV7-9 and TRBJ1-2; D is uncertain. CDR1 and CDR2 (germline): SEHNR, FQNEAQ (reference sequence). V was cut by 8 bases and J by 5 bases, with 24 bases left in between. This CDR3 spans 16 amino acids. In DNA form, the CDR3 reads TGTGCCAGCTCCGGTGGGAGGCCGTCCTCGGATTATGGCTACACCTTC. Its translation is CASSGGRPSSDYGYTF.

J is TRBJ1-3 and V is TRBV6-9; D is ambiguous. Trimming shortened V by 9 bases and J by 0 bases, and 21 bases separated the two germline ends. CDR1 and CDR2 (germline): MNHGY, SVAAGI. The CDR3 contains 17 residues. DNA for the CDR3: TGTGCCAGGGAGTCGACTCACGGCGTAAGCTCTGGAAACACCATATATTTT. This sequence encodes CARESTHGVSSGNTIYF.

The V gene is TRBV2, the J gene TRBJ2-7; TRBD2 matches at 12 bases. This CDR3 spans 17 amino acids. Germline values: CDR1 SNHLY, CDR2 FYNNEI. Trimming took 4 bases from V and 0 from J; bases not matched to a gene: 7. CDR3 DNA sequence: TGTGCCAGCAGTGCTAAGACTAGCGGGAGCTACTCCTACGAGCAGTACTTC. Amino acids: CASSAKTSGSYSYEQYF.

The chain is built from TRBV6-1 and TRBJ1-2; D not certain. CDR3 size: 13 residues. CDR1 is MNHNS, CDR2 SASEGT, per germline. Trimming took 0 bases from V and 8 from J, leaving 10 bases between them. CDR3 DNA: TGTGCCAGCAGTGAAGCCGGGTCCAACGGCTACACCTTC. Its translation is CASSEAGSNGYTF.

V usage is TRBV14 and J usage is TRBJ1-3; 7 bases align to TRBD1. V was pared by 2 bases and J by 4 bases, with 2 bases of the junction left unmatched. The germline V gene encodes CDR1 SGHDN and CDR2 FVKESK. This CDR3 spans 14 amino acids. The CDR3 spells CASSQSTGGNTIYF. CDR3 in DNA: TGTGCCAGCAGCCAATCGACAGGGGGAAACACCATATATTTT.

The chain recombines TRBV21-1 with TRBJ2-7; the D call in the table, TRBD2, was not verified against the DNA. TRBV21-1 is described as a pseudogene. This CDR3 region has 16 residues. For the CDR3, the DNA is TGTGCCAGCAGCAAAGGAGCGAGCGGTTCTACCTACGAGCAGTACTTC. It codes for CASSKGASGSTYEQYF.

This chain joins TRBV11-2 and TRBJ2-3; 9 nucleotides agree with TRBD1. CDR3 size: 17 residues. Per germline, CDR1 SGHAT and CDR2 FQNNGV. J lost 1 base, V lost 1 base, and 6 bases had no gene match. The CDR3 DNA follows: TGTGCCAGCAGCTTAGGTTTACAGGGGGCTGGCACAGATACGCAGTATTTT. Amino acids: CASSLGLQGAGTDTQYF.

The rearrangement joins TRBV18 to TRBJ2-7; TRBD1 matches at 7 bases. Germline CDR1 KGHSH, CDR2 LQKENI. The V gene end was trimmed by 3 bases and the J gene end by 0 bases; junction bases not matched to a gene: 5. This CDR3 has 15 residues. The CDR3 bases are TGTGCCAGCTCACCTAGGACAGGAAGCTCCTACGAGCAGTACTTC. Translating gives CASSPRTGSSYEQYF.

The chain has TRBV30 and TRBJ1-1; perhaps TRBD1 as D (6 bases). The CDR3 totals 14 residues. The V end lost 4 bases, the J end lost 4 bases, and 16 bases lay between the germline ends. Germline lookup yields CDR1 GTSNPN and CDR2 SVGIG (reference sequence). CDR3 region: CAWNEQGVGTEAFF. The DNA for the CDR3 is TGTGCCTGGAACGAACAGGGTGTTGGCACTGAAGCTTTCTTT.

The J gene is TRBJ1-2, the V gene TRBV15; 10 bases agree with TRBD1. V trimming: 0 bases; J trimming: 3 bases; junction bases outside the gene matches: 13. Germline CDR1 is LNHNV and CDR2 is YYDKDF (reference sequence). The CDR3 has 19 amino acids. The CDR3 here is CATSRETGTGVGGDYGYTF. CDR3 in DNA: TGTGCCACCAGCAGAGAAACCGGGACAGGGGTTGGAGGAGACTATGGCTACACCTTC.